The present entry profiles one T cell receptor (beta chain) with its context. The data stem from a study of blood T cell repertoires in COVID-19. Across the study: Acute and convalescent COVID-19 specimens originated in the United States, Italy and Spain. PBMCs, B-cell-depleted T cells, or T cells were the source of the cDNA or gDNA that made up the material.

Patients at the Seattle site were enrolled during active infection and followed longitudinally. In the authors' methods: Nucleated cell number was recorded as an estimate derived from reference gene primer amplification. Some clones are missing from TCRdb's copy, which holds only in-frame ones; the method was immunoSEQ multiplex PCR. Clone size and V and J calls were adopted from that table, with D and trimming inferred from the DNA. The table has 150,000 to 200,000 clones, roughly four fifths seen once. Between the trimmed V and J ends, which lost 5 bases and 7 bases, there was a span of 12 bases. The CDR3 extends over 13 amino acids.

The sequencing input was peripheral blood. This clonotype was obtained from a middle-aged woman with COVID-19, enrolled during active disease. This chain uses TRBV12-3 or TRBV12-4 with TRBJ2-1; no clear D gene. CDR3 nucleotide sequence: TGTGCCAGCAGTACTACCGATCTTAATGAGCAGTTCTTC. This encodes CASSTTDLNEQFF.